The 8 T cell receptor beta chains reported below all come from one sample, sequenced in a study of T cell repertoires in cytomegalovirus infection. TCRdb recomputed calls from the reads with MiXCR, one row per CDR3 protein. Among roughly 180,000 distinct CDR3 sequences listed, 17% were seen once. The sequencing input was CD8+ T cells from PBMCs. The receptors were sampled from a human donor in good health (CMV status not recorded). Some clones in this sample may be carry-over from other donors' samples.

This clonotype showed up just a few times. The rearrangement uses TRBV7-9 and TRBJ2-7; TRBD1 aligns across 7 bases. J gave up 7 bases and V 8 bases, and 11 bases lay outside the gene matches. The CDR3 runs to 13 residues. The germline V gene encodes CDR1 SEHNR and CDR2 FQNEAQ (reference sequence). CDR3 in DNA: TGTGCCAGCTACGGACAGGCCCTTGAGGAGCAGTACTTC. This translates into CASYGQALEEQYF.

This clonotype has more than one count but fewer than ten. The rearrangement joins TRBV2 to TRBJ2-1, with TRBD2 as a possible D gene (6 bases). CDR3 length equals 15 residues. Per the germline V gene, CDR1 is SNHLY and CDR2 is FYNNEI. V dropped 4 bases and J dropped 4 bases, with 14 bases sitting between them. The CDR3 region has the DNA TGTGCCAGCAGTGTGCCGGGGGTCATGTACAATGAGCAGTTCTTC. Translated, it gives CASSVPGVMYNEQFF.

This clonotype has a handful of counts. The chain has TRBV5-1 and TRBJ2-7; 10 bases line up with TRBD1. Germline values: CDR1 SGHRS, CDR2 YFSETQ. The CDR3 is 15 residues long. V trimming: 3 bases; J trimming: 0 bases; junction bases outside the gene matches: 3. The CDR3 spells CASSWGQGFSYEQYF. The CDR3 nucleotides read TGCGCCAGCAGCTGGGGACAGGGGTTCTCCTACGAGCAGTACTTC.

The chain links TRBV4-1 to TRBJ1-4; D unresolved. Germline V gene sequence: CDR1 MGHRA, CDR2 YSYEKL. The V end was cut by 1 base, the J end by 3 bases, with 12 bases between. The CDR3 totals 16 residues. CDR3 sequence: CASSQAPGGANEKLFF. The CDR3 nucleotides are TGCGCCAGCAGCCAAGCGCCGGGAGGCGCTAATGAAAAACTGTTTTTT.

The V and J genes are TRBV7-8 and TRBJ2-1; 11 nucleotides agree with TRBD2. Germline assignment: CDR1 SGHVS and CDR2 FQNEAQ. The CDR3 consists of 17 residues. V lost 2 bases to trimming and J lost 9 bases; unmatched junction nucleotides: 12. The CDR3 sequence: CASSLTLSGGDSGEQFF. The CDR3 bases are TGTGCCAGCAGCTTAACCCTTAGCGGGGGGGACTCCGGTGAGCAGTTCTTC.

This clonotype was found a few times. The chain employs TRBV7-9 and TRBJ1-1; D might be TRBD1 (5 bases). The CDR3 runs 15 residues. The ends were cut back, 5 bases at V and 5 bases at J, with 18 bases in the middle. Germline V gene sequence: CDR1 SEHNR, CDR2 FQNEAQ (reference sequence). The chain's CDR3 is CASSPGTDSKTEAFF. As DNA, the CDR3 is TGTGCCAGCAGCCCCGGGACCGACTCGAAAACTGAAGCTTTCTTT. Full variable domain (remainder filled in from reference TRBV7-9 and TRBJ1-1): DTGVSQNPRHKITKRGQNVTFRCDPISEHNRLYWYRQTLGQGPEFLTYFQNEAQLEKSRLLSDRFSAERPKGSFSTLEIQRTEQGDSAMYLCASSPGTDSKTEAFFGQGTRLTVV.

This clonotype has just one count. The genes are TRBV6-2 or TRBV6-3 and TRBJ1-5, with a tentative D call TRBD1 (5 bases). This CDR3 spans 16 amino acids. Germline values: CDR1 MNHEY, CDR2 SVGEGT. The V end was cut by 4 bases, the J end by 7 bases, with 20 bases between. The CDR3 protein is CASSFPRVSGKQPQHF. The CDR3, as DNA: TGTGCCAGCAGTTTCCCTCGTGTTTCAGGGAAACAGCCCCAGCATTTT.

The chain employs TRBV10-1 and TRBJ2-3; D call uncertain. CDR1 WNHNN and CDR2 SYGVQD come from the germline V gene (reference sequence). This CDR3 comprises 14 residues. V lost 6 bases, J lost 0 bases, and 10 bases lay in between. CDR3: CASSDGVSTDTQYF. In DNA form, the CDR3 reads TGCGCCAGCAGCGACGGAGTTAGCACAGATACGCAGTATTTT.